This TCR beta chain was identified in a study of blood T cell repertoires in COVID-19. Study context: In each case, the material was cDNA or gDNA derived from T cells, B-cell-depleted T cells, or PBMCs.

The CDR3 is 14 residues long. Trimming removed 3 bases from V and 3 bases from J, with 11 bases in between. Germline V gives CDR1 ENHRY, CDR2 SYGVKD. In the authors' methods: Amplification of reference gene primers was used by the study to estimate nucleated cell counts. Assay used: immunoSEQ multiplex PCR; TCRdb lists only in-frame clones, some missing. The V and J calls and the clone size are those of that table, but D and trimming were determined from the DNA. This sample has approximately 270,000 clones; more than 65% occur once, and the top ten carry about a sixth. Enrolled during active infection, Seattle patients were then followed longitudinally.

The chain uses TRBV10-3 and TRBJ1-1; tentative D call: TRBD1 (5 bases). The origin of this receptor is a person between 65 and 79 years old with COVID-19, enrolled during active disease. The sequenced sample was peripheral blood. The CDR3 DNA reads as TGTGCCATCAGTGAAAAGGGAGGGGACACTGAAGCTTTCTTT. It yields the protein CAISEKGGDTEAFF.